This TCR beta chain appears in the sequencing data of a study of blood T cell repertoires in COVID-19 (dated by TCRdb to the early 2020s). Concerning the study at large: Collaborator samples came from the United States, Italy and Spain and covered acute and convalescent phases of COVID-19. The material from the prospective study consisted of cDNA or gDNA derived from T cells, B-cell-depleted T cells, or PBMCs. The dataset comprised deeply sampled blood TCRbeta repertoires from subjects exposed to, actively infected with, or recovered from COVID-19. A freely available public database, intended as a resource for researchers studying the immune response to SARS-CoV-2, is where the repertoires were released. The samples were drawn from the first 160 participants of the ongoing ImmuneRACE study and from some 1,300 subjects provided by 6 global collaborators. Sample metadata almost always included a de-identified subject ID, COVID-19 status, age in years and sex. Where available, HLA class I and class II types were obtained from metadata supplied by the sample provider rather than from assay-based typing.

TCRbeta CDR3 regions were amplified from genomic DNA by means of the immunoSEQ Assay, a bias-controlled multiplex PCR. For the original study's pipeline: The number of nucleated cells in each sample was estimated from the amplification of reference gene primers within the assay. To quantify the absolute abundance of each unique TCRbeta CDR3 rearrangement, sequence reads were collapsed and filtered. Productive Simpson clonality was computed per sample as the square root of Simpson's diversity index over productive rearrangements. The immuneACCESS repertoire file appears here via TCRdb, limited to in-frame rearrangements. These files lack a portion of the clones; in checked studies, under half of the deficit traces to unresolved V genes, and the cause of the others is not known. That table is the source of V, J and clone size, and D and trimming were worked out from the DNA. The sample contains around 26,000 clones, under 90% of them found a single time. The ten most abundant clones make up 30% to 40% of the sample.

About this clone: The antigen it binds to is not known. The record has no base qualities; no much larger clone is one base away.

Findings and caveats that apply to the study as a whole: The amount of clinical and demographic metadata varied by source and participant and was provided uncurated.

Collaborating institutions collected whole blood in K2EDTA tubes following their own protocols. For TCRbeta analysis, collaborators shipped samples as frozen whole blood, isolated PBMCs, or DNA extracted from either of those sample types. CDR1 KGHSH and CDR2 LQKENI are derived from the germline V gene. The CDR3 spans 14 residues, from the cysteine through the phenylalanine. Only the CDR3 region is kept as DNA, spanning 42 bases read in frame from base 1. Between the V and J ends, shortened by 2 bases and 2 bases respectively, the junction contains 9 bases. The chain is encoded by TRBV18 joined to TRBJ1-1, and possibly TRBD1, on 6 matching bases. Sequences were obtained from peripheral blood. The sequence was collected from a human donor in a cohort sampled during active COVID-19. The CDR3 region: CASSPRQVNTEAFF. Here is the DNA: TGTGCCAGCTCACCAAGACAGGTTAACACTGAAGCTTTCTTT.